This T cell receptor (beta chain) was captured by sequencing in a study of radiation and T cells in renal cell carcinoma. Described time point: baseline pretreatment blood. The treatment denotes: 15 Gy SBRT to primary tumor, nephrectomy 4 weeks later. Serial blood draws occurred at baseline and 2 and 4 weeks post-SBRT. The patient's renal cell carcinoma had clear cell pathology. The CDR3 covers 14 residues. CDR1 is MGHRA and CDR2 is YSYEKL in the germline V gene. V shed 0 bases and J shed 1 base, with 6 bases lying between them. Sequencing was performed with immunoSEQ multiplex PCR; in TCRdb, only in-frame clones are kept and a portion is missing. The profile covers about 22,000 clones, with around 80% appearing a single time and roughly 37% taken by the ten largest. The sample holds a few counts of this clone.

J is TRBJ1-1 and V is TRBV4-1; D unclear. The source material was blood, sampled from a patient whose treatment included radiotherapy and nephrectomy. The receptor was isolated from a man aged 55 to 70 with renal cell carcinoma. For the CDR3, the DNA is TGCGCCAGCAGCCAAGACGGACCGAACACTGAAGCTTTCTTT. Protein: CASSQDGPNTEAFF.